The 30 T cell receptor beta chains below were found in one sample sequenced in a study of T cells in Graves' hyperthyroidism and ophthalmopathy. Using RNA transcripts as the source, TCR beta CDR3 regions were amplified. Using the HTBI primer set, a first-round RT-PCR was run on the TCR CDR3. TCRdb analysed the multiplex PCR reads with MiXCR anew, one entry per CDR3 protein. The profile shows fewer than 800,000 distinct CDR3 sequences, roughly 15% of them singletons. The sequenced material came from blood. All receptors come from a man in his late teens or twenties with Graves' hyperthyroidism.

In its sample, this clonotype was seen many times. This chain connects TRBV2 to TRBJ2-7; the D is unclear. CDR3 size: 14 residues. Trimming pared 4 bases from V and 5 bases from J, leaving 15 bases between. CDR1 SNHLY and CDR2 FYNNEI come from the germline V gene. The CDR3 coding sequence is TGTGCCAGCAGTGGATTAGTTTCCCGGGACGAGCAGTACTTC. Its translation: CASSGLVSRDEQYF.

In its sample, this clonotype was seen once. A read error may be the cause here, since a much bigger clone is one base away. V usage is TRBV3-1 and J usage is TRBJ2-7; tentatively, D is TRBD2 (6 bases). Per germline, CDR1 LGHDT and CDR2 YNNKEL (reference sequence). The CDR3 runs 13 residues. Trimming cost V 8 bases and J 7 bases, with 18 bases left between them. The CDR3 nucleotides read TGTGCCAGCCTGACTTTGATGGGAGGTGAGCAGTACTTC. This sequence encodes CASLTLMGGEQYF.

This clonotype was observed a few times. The CDR3 region is CASSLLAGVVKTRELFF. The CDR3, as DNA: TGTGCCAGCAGCTTATTAGCGGGAGTGGTCAAAACCAGGGAGCTGTTTTTT. The rearrangement links TRBV7-8 to TRBJ2-2, with TRBD2 identical over 9 bases. The CDR3 length is 17 residues. Germline-derived CDR1 and CDR2 are SGHVS and FQNEAQ. The ends lost 2 bases at V and 9 bases at J; junction bases unmatched: 13.

The chain has TRBV12-3 or TRBV12-4 and TRBJ1-1, with TRBD1 matching over 7 bases. V gave up 5 bases and J gave up 6 bases; unmatched junction bases: 12. The CDR3 has 15 amino acids. The CDR3 is CASSTQGGYSPEAFF. The CDR3 DNA reads TGTGCCAGCAGTACCCAGGGGGGTTATTCCCCTGAAGCTTTCTTT.

In its sample, this clonotype was seen many times. The chain links TRBV5-5 to TRBJ2-3; 10 bases align to TRBD2. Germline V gives CDR1 SGHKS, CDR2 YYEKEE (reference sequence). The trim removed 3 bases at V and 2 bases at J, leaving 6 bases unmatched. The CDR3 is 16 amino acids. CDR3 protein: CASSSRTSGLTDTQYF. In DNA form, the CDR3 reads TGTGCCAGCAGCTCTCGGACTAGCGGACTCACAGATACGCAGTATTTT.

This rearrangement joins TRBV6-1 to TRBJ1-2, with D hard to call. Per the germline V gene, CDR1 is MNHNS and CDR2 is SASEGT. CDR3 length: 13 residues. V was clipped by 8 bases and J by 7 bases, with 17 bases between them. CDR3 coding DNA: TGTGCCAGCTCCTTCCCCGATGGGTCTGGCTACACCTTC. It is translated as CASSFPDGSGYTF.

This clonotype has at least ten counts. This rearrangement joins TRBV4-3 to TRBJ2-1, with TRBD2 matching 10 bases. The ends lost 0 bases at V and 3 bases at J; junction bases unmatched: 2. The CDR3 is 16 amino acids. Per germline, CDR1 LGHNA and CDR2 YSLEER. The DNA of the CDR3 is TGCGCCAGCAGCCAAGAGGGACTAGCGTACTACAATGAGCAGTTCTTC. It is translated as CASSQEGLAYYNEQFF.

This chain links TRBV19 with TRBJ2-2; D not certain. This CDR3 region has 14 residues. Germline CDR1 LNHDA, CDR2 SQIVND (reference sequence). The V and J ends lost 2 bases and 6 bases respectively, with 10 bases between them. The CDR3 region is CASSINPLAGELFF. The DNA of the CDR3 is TGTGCCAGTAGTATAAATCCCCTCGCCGGGGAGCTGTTTTTT.

This clonotype was counted ten times or more. J is TRBJ1-6 and V is TRBV6-1; 8 bases are a match to TRBD1. The V gene end was trimmed by 5 bases and the J gene end by 8 bases; junction bases not matched to a gene: 11. The CDR3 is 16 amino acids. Germline CDR1 is MNHNS and CDR2 is SASEGT. Here the CDR3 reads CASSLQGARMDSPLHF. Here the CDR3 DNA reads TGTGCCAGCAGTCTTCAGGGGGCGCGGATGGATTCACCCCTCCACTTT.

This clonotype came up many times. The chain couples TRBV28 to TRBJ2-7; 7 positions match TRBD1. V was clipped by 3 bases and J by 5 bases; unmatched bases: 10. Germline V gives CDR1 MDHEN, CDR2 SYDVKM. The CDR3 totals 15 residues. CDR3 nucleotide sequence: TGTGCCAGCAGTTTTGGCTCCGACAGGGACGACGAGCAGTACTTC. Translated, it gives CASSFGSDRDDEQYF.

This clonotype occurred many times. The J gene is TRBJ2-7, the V gene TRBV2, with D unresolved. Per germline, CDR1 SNHLY and CDR2 FYNNEI. The V and J ends lost 7 bases and 1 base respectively, with 5 bases between them. This CDR3 comprises 11 residues. In DNA, the CDR3 is TGTGCCAGCACCAGGTCCTACGAGCAGTACTTC. Amino acids: CASTRSYEQYF.

This clonotype came up many times. CDR3 region: CASSLRLAGGSGGNEQFF. CDR3 coding DNA: TGTGCCAGCAGTTTAAGGCTAGCGGGAGGCTCGGGAGGGAATGAGCAGTTCTTC. V gene TRBV27 combines with J gene TRBJ2-1; the match to TRBD2 covers 11 bases. CDR3 length equals 18 residues. The ends lost 2 bases at V and 7 bases at J; junction bases unmatched: 13. CDR1 and CDR2 from the germline V gene are MNHEY and SMNVEV (reference sequence).

This clonotype was counted a few times. The chain carries TRBV7-2 and TRBJ1-4, with 9 positions matching TRBD1. The CDR3 is 16 residues long. The ends lost 5 bases at V and 8 bases at J; junction bases unmatched: 12. Germline V CDR1 and CDR2: SGHTA, FQGNSA. In nucleotides, the CDR3 is TGTGCCAGCAGCCCCCCCATACAGGGGGCTTGGGAAAAACTGTTTTTT. It yields the protein CASSPPIQGAWEKLFF.

The rearrangement joins TRBV6-2 or TRBV6-3 to TRBJ2-7; TRBD1 is a possible D gene (7 bases). CDR1 and CDR2 from the germline V gene are MNHEY and SVGEGT. V lost 4 bases, J lost 3 bases, and 16 bases lay in between. This CDR3 is 15 amino acids long. The CDR3 nucleotides are TGTGCCAGCAGTTCATGGAGGGGACAGTACTACGAGCAGTACTTC. The encoded protein is CASSSWRGQYYEQYF.

The chain combines TRBV20-1 with TRBJ2-3; D possibly corresponds to TRBD2 (7 bases). CDR1 DFQATT and CDR2 SNEGSKA come from the germline V gene (reference sequence). The CDR3 has 17 amino acids. V dropped 5 bases and J dropped 0 bases, with 21 bases sitting between them. CDR3 region: CSALGASGVPSTDTQYF. CDR3 sequence (DNA): TGCAGTGCTCTGGGGGCTAGCGGAGTACCTAGCACAGATACGCAGTATTTT.

The chain recombines TRBV25-1 with TRBJ2-5; 8 bases line up with TRBD1. Germline V CDR1 and CDR2: MGHDK, SYGVNS. Losses at the gene ends were 2 bases for V and 0 bases for J; bases not matched to a gene: 5. This CDR3 comprises 16 residues. CDR3 nucleotide sequence: TGTGCCAGCAGTGAAGGGACAGGACAGTACCAAGAGACCCAGTACTTC. Protein sequence: CASSEGTGQYQETQYF.

This clonotype has more than one count but fewer than ten. The chain employs TRBV2 and TRBJ2-5, with TRBD2 matching 8 bases. Losses at the gene ends were 6 bases for V and 1 base for J; bases not matched to a gene: 4. CDR1 and CDR2 from the germline V gene are SNHLY and FYNNEI. There are 14 residues in the CDR3. CDR3 residues: CASSATSGQETQYF. In DNA form, the CDR3 reads TGTGCCAGCAGCGCCACTAGCGGCCAAGAGACCCAGTACTTC. Variable domain in full (rest from reference TRBV2 and TRBJ2-5): EPEVTQTPSHQVTQMGQEVILRCVPISNHLYFYWYRQILGQKVEFLVSFYNNEISEKSEIFDDQFSVERPDGSNFTLKIRSTKLEDSAMYFCASSATSGQETQYFGPGTRLLVL.

The CDR3 sequence is CASSAAPETQYF. The CDR3 bases are TGTGCCAGCAGCGCAGCCCCGGAGACCCAGTACTTC. The genes are TRBV7-2 and TRBJ2-5; D gene ambiguous. CDR1 SGHTA and CDR2 FQGNSA come from the germline V gene. The V end lost 5 bases, the J end lost 5 bases, and 9 bases lay between the germline ends. The CDR3 is made up of 12 amino acids.

This clonotype appeared many times. The chain joins TRBV30 to TRBJ2-5, with D perhaps TRBD1 (5 bases). Trimming shortened V by 2 bases and J by 13 bases, and 11 bases separated the two germline ends. CDR1 is GTSNPN and CDR2 is SVGIG in the germline V gene (reference sequence). CDR3 length: 10 residues. CDR3 sequence: CAWSSGALYF. CDR3 DNA sequence: TGTGCCTGGAGTTCTGGGGCGTTGTACTTC.

This clonotype was counted ten times or more. The rearrangement uses TRBV28 and TRBJ1-4; D unresolved. This CDR3 contains 14 residues. The V end was cut by 8 bases, the J end by 0 bases, with 10 bases between. Germline loops: CDR1 MDHEN, CDR2 SYDVKM. The CDR3 nucleotides read TGTGCCAGCGGCTGGGGTACAACTAATGAAAAACTGTTTTTT. Translated: CASGWGTTNEKLFF. Looking up the rest from reference TRBV28 and TRBJ1-4 gives the full variable domain: DVKVTQSSRYLVKRTGEKVFLECVQDMDHENMFWYRQDPGLGLRLIYFSYDVKMKEKGDIPEGYSVSREKKERFSLILESASTNQTSMYLCASGWGTTNEKLFFGSGTQLSVL.

This clonotype was seen a handful of times. The rearrangement joins TRBV20-1 to TRBJ1-5, with D perhaps TRBD1 (5 bases). CDR3 length: 13 residues. Germline CDR1 DFQATT, CDR2 SNEGSKA (reference sequence). V lost 3 bases, J lost 1 base, and 7 bases lay in between. In DNA form, the CDR3 reads TGCAGTGCTAGTGGGGACAGCAATCAGCCCCAGCATTTT. Translation: CSASGDSNQPQHF.

This clonotype was counted ten times or more. The rearrangement uses TRBV2 and TRBJ2-3, with D perhaps TRBD2 (5 bases). Germline V gives CDR1 SNHLY, CDR2 FYNNEI. The ends were cut back, 0 bases at V and 1 base at J, with 11 bases in the middle. The CDR3 consists of 16 residues. CDR3 sequence (DNA): TGTGCCAGCAGTGAAGCGGCTAGCTTGGGCACAGATACGCAGTATTTT. It encodes CASSEAASLGTDTQYF.

The rearrangement joins TRBV5-1 to TRBJ2-3; D remains ambiguous. Germline V gene lookup returns CDR1 SGHRS and CDR2 YFSETQ. CDR3 length: 13 amino acids. V was trimmed by 5 bases and J by 0 bases, leaving 7 bases between them. CDR3 bases: TGCGCCAGCAGGATCTCAAGCACAGATACGCAGTATTTT. This codes for CASRISSTDTQYF.

The chain couples TRBV29-1 to TRBJ2-7; D is perhaps TRBD2 (5 bases). The germline CDR1 and CDR2 sequences are SQVTM and ANQGSEA. Trimming took off 4 bases at V and 2 bases at J, with 15 bases between the two ends. The CDR3 sequence is 14 residues long. CDR3: CSVVRETPTYEQYF. DNA for the CDR3: TGCAGCGTTGTGAGGGAGACGCCAACCTACGAGCAGTACTTC.

J is TRBJ2-7 and V is TRBV30; 7 bases are shared with TRBD2. Germline CDR1 GTSNPN, CDR2 SVGIG (reference sequence). CDR3 length: 14 residues. V was clipped by 0 bases and J by 5 bases; unmatched bases: 7. CDR3 bases: TGTGCCTGGAGTGTGCGGCGGGAGACCCACGAGCAGTACTTC. Translating it yields CAWSVRRETHEQYF.

The table lists this clonotype with a few counts. The genes are TRBV28 and TRBJ2-1, with D perhaps TRBD2 (5 bases). Germline-derived CDR1 and CDR2 are MDHEN and SYDVKM. V was cut by 6 bases and J by 3 bases, with 15 bases left in between. This CDR3 contains 15 residues. The CDR3: CASSYVIRGYNEQFF. The CDR3 DNA reads TGTGCCAGCAGCTACGTTATCCGGGGCTACAATGAGCAGTTCTTC.

This clonotype showed up many times. The V call is TRBV12-3 or TRBV12-4, the J call TRBJ2-3; D gene unclear. The CDR3 is made up of 12 amino acids. V dropped 6 bases and J dropped 4 bases, with 8 bases sitting between them. The CDR3 loop is CASRSEADTQYF. Written as DNA, the CDR3 is TGTGCCAGCAGGTCAGAAGCAGATACGCAGTATTTT.

This clonotype was found a few times. CDR3 residues: CASSSMAGWVNTEAFF. CDR3 in DNA: TGTGCCAGCAGCTCCATGGCCGGGTGGGTGAACACTGAAGCTTTCTTT. The V and J genes are TRBV11-2 and TRBJ1-1; D is unresolved. In germline, CDR1 is SGHAT, CDR2 FQNNGV. The V end lost 4 bases, the J end lost 0 bases, and 15 bases lay between the germline ends. The CDR3 is 16 residues long.

There are many counts of this clonotype. V usage is TRBV3-1 and J usage is TRBJ2-3, with TRBD2 identical over 8 bases. The CDR3 is made up of 15 amino acids. The germline gives CDR1 LGHDT, CDR2 YNNKEL (reference sequence). V trimming: 1 base; J trimming: 1 base; junction bases outside the gene matches: 1. CDR3 residues: CASSQVTSGTDTQYF. The CDR3 bases are TGTGCCAGCAGCCAAGTGACTAGCGGCACAGATACGCAGTATTTT.

The chain carries TRBV6-1 and TRBJ2-3; unclear D gene. The germline V and J ends were trimmed by 11 bases and 2 bases, with 5 bases remaining between them. From germline, CDR1 is MNHNS and CDR2 SASEGT. The CDR3 sequence is 10 residues long. In DNA, the CDR3 is TGTGCCGGGATCACAGATACGCAGTATTTT. Protein sequence: CAGITDTQYF.